A single sample gave rise to the 23 T cell receptor beta chains below, sequenced in a study of tumor and adjacent non-tumor tissue in lung cancer. A modified ARM-PCR protocol with three rounds of nested PCR amplified TCRbeta. One entry per CDR3 protein results from TCRdb running MiXCR on the multiplex PCR reads. The sample yields 120,000 or so distinct CDR3 sequences, over 65% seen once. The template was RNA from unsorted bulk tissue. What was sequenced was lung tumor tissue. These receptors were obtained from a man aged 25-40 years with non-small cell lung cancer.

As for this clonotype: Possible read error: a much larger clone is one base away. The genes are TRBV4-1 and TRBJ1-5, with D maybe TRBD1 (5 bases). Looked up from germline, CDR1 is MGHRA and CDR2 is YSYEKL. The V end lost 0 bases, the J end lost 6 bases, and 12 bases lay between the germline ends. The CDR3 is made up of 15 amino acids. Written as DNA, the CDR3 is TGCGCCAGCAGCCAAGAGGGGGAAGGGACTCAGCCCCAGCATTTT. Amino acid sequence: CASSQEGEGTQPQHF.

The V and J genes are TRBV12-3 or TRBV12-4 and TRBJ2-6; D may correspond to TRBD1 or TRBD2 (5 bases each). CDR3 length equals 17 residues. The ends were cut back, 2 bases at V and 2 bases at J, with 13 bases in the middle. The CDR3 loop is CASSLSEGITGANVLTF. The CDR3 nucleotides read TGTGCCAGCAGTTTATCTGAGGGGATCACTGGGGCCAACGTCCTGACTTTC.

Comment on this clonotype: With a much larger clone just one base away, this may be a read error. The V call is TRBV20-1, the J call TRBJ2-1; D gene uncertain. Germline V gene sequence: CDR1 DFQATT, CDR2 SNEGSKA (reference sequence). The length of the CDR3 is 14 residues. The DNA for the CDR3 is TGCAGTGCTAGCGTGGTTAGCTCCTACAATGAGCAGTTATTC. It is translated as CSASVVSSYNEQLF.

The V and J genes are TRBV12-3 or TRBV12-4 and TRBJ2-3; D is unclear. V lost 6 bases to trimming and J lost 0 bases, with 13 bases between them. The CDR3 contains 15 residues. This CDR3 reads CASRSRNFSTDTQYF. Written as DNA, the CDR3 is TGTGCCAGCAGGTCCAGAAATTTTAGCACAGATACGCAGTATTTT.

Comments on this clonotype: A much larger clone sits a single nucleotide away, making a read error possible. The chain links TRBV6-1 to TRBJ2-7; 8 bases match TRBD2. This CDR3 is 12 amino acids long. The germline V gene encodes CDR1 MNHNS and CDR2 SASEGT. For the CDR3, the DNA is TGTGCCAGGAGTGAAGCGGGGGACGAGCAGTACTTC. It is translated as CARSEAGDEQYF.

With respect to this clonotype: No DNA is shown, since the ends of the CDR3 on it are uncertain; the CDR3 is the one TCRdb lists. The chain employs TRBV12-5 and TRBJ1-5; the table's TRBD1 call for D was not verified on the DNA. Germline V gives CDR1 LGHNT, CDR2 FRNRAP. The CDR3 comprises 15 residues, both ends counted. CDR3 sequence reads: CASALFGGGNLPRHF.

With respect to this clonotype: Given the absence of the conserved phenylalanine or tryptophan at the CDR3 end, a read error is likely. V gene TRBV29-1 combines with J gene TRBJ2-3, with a weak D call TRBD1 (6 bases). The CDR3 runs 13 residues. Per the germline V gene, CDR1 is SQVTM and CDR2 is ANQGSEA. The V end was cut by 7 bases, the J end by 1 base, with 12 bases between. The CDR3 is CSDFRQGTDTQYL. The CDR3 DNA reads TGCAGCGACTTCCGACAGGGCACAGATACGCAGTATCTT.

This clonotype showed up just a few times. Given a much more abundant clone one base away, this may be a read error. V and J are TRBV12-3 or TRBV12-4 and TRBJ2-5; D uncertain. V dropped 3 bases and J dropped 5 bases, with 4 bases sitting between them. CDR3 length: 11 amino acids. The CDR3 protein is CASSFKETQYF. The DNA for the CDR3 is TGTGCCAGCAGTTTCAAGGAGACCCAGTACTTC.

With regard to this clonotype: A much larger clone lies a single base off, so this may be a read error. V usage is TRBV5-5 and J usage is TRBJ1-1; D uncertain. This CDR3 region has 15 residues. Germline V gene data show CDR1 as SGHKS and CDR2 as YYEKEE (reference sequence). The CDR3 reads CDSSLGGVENTEAFF. Here the CDR3 DNA reads TGTGACAGCAGCCTTGGCGGGGTGGAGAACACTGAAGCTTTCTTT.

With regard to this clonotype: Since a much larger clone is just one base distant, this may be a read error. This chain connects TRBV6-6 to TRBJ1-4; 7 bases are shared with TRBD1. The J segment lost 10 bases and the V segment lost 10 bases, leaving 12 bases of the junction unmatched. Germline assignment: CDR1 MNHNY and CDR2 SVGAGI (reference sequence). This CDR3 region has 13 residues. The DNA of the CDR3 is TGTGCCATCCATGGGACAGTGGATGGAAAACTGTTTTTT. Its translation: CAIHGTVDGKLFF.

The rearrangement links TRBV6-5 to TRBJ1-6; unclear D gene. V shed 2 bases and J shed 14 bases, with 19 bases lying between them. The CDR3 runs to 15 residues. Germline loops: CDR1 MNHEY, CDR2 SVGAGI. The CDR3 region has the DNA TGTGCCAGCAGTTACCCCGACGGAAACAATTCGTCCCTCCACTTT. Translation gives CASSYPDGNNSSLHF.

This clonotype was seen only once. The chain links TRBV20-1 to TRBJ2-1; 8 nucleotides align to TRBD2. The V gene's germline CDR1 is DFQATT and CDR2 SNEGSKA (reference sequence). J lost 8 bases, V lost 7 bases, and 13 bases had no gene match. The CDR3 is 14 residues long. The CDR3 sequence: CSDANPGGPHEQFF. The CDR3 coding sequence is TGCAGTGACGCCAACCCGGGAGGGCCACATGAGCAGTTCTTC.

This clonotype was found a few times. Without the conserved terminal phenylalanine or tryptophan, this CDR3 likely stems from a read error. V gene TRBV20-1 combines with J gene TRBJ2-1, with D unclear. CDR3 length: 14 residues. V lost 1 base and J lost 4, with 11 bases in between. Germline assignment: CDR1 DFQATT and CDR2 SNEGSKA (reference sequence). CDR3 nucleotides: TGCAGTGCTAGAGCGGCAGGTGGTTACAATGAGCAGTTCATC. As protein: CSARAAGGYNEQFI.

This clonotype has a single count. This chain links TRBV11-2 with TRBJ1-1, with 7 bases lining up with TRBD1. Germline V CDR1 and CDR2: SGHAT, FQNNGV. V shed 2 bases, J shed 3 bases, and the junction held 6 bases outside the gene matches. The CDR3 length is 15 residues. The CDR3, as DNA: TGTGCCAGCAGCTTACTACAGGGGACGGACACTGAAGCTTTCTTT. It specifies CASSLLQGTDTEAFF.

As to this clonotype: At one boundary the junction diverges from the germline segment, which might be a read error. The chain is built from TRBV29-1 and TRBJ2-7; 12 nucleotides agree with TRBD2. The CDR3 totals 14 residues. The V gene's germline CDR1 is SQVTM and CDR2 ANQGSEA. CDR3 in DNA: TGCAGCTTTGAGGGGACTAGCGGGTCTTACGAGCGGTACTTC. Translating it yields CSFEGTSGSYERYF.

In its sample, this clonotype ranks as medium-sized. The rearrangement joins TRBV11-2 to TRBJ2-7; the match to TRBD2 covers 7 bases. The V segment lost 5 bases and the J segment 6 bases; nucleotides outside the gene matches: 7. Germline CDR1 reads SGHAT; CDR2 reads FQNNGV. CDR3 length: 13 residues. CDR3 bases: TGTGCCAGCAGCGCCGGACTAGGGACCGAGCAGTACTTC. Encoded protein: CASSAGLGTEQYF.

The rearrangement links TRBV6-5 to TRBJ1-1; 8 bases agree with TRBD1. Trimming cost V 7 bases and J 0 bases; bases outside gene matches: 10. This CDR3 contains 16 residues. Germline lookup yields CDR1 MNHEY and CDR2 SVGAGI. The DNA of the CDR3 is TGTGCCAGCACCGACAGGGGACAAGGATTGAACACTGAAGCTTTCTTT. This gives the protein CASTDRGQGLNTEAFF.

The chain is built from TRBV11-2 and TRBJ2-2; D is tentatively TRBD1 or TRBD2 (5 bases each). With 8 bases removed from V and 3 bases from J, the gap between germline ends came to 16 bases. The CDR3 covers 15 residues. Germline V CDR1 and CDR2: SGHAT, FQNNGV. The CDR3 bases are TGTGCCAGCTCGAAACTAGGACACGACACCGGGGAGCTGTTTTTT. It specifies CASSKLGHDTGELFF.

Concerning this clonotype itself: It may be a read error: a sequence one base away is much more abundant. This chain uses TRBV4-2 with TRBJ2-1, with D possibly TRBD2 on 5 matching bases. CDR3 size: 14 residues. CDR1 LGHNA and CDR2 YNFKEQ come from the germline V gene. The CDR3 region has the DNA TGTGGCAGCAGCCCCGCCGCGGGCCCTAATGAGCAGTTCTTC. It is translated as CGSSPAAGPNEQFF.

This clonotype occurred a few times. DNA for the CDR3: TGTGCCGGCACCCCTGGGCGGGGAGCTTTCTTT. Translation: CAGTPGRGAFF. The gene calls are TRBV12-3 or TRBV12-4 and TRBJ1-1; D ambiguous. CDR3 length: 11 amino acids. V lost 11 bases to trimming and J lost 10 bases, with 17 bases between them.

This rearrangement joins TRBV6-2 or TRBV6-3 to TRBJ2-1; TRBD2 might be the D (6 bases). The germline V gene encodes CDR1 MNHEY and CDR2 SVGEGT. The CDR3 sequence is 14 residues long. The CDR3 bases are TGTGCTTGCATAACCCCGGGGGCCTACAATGAGCAGTTCTTC. It is translated as CACITPGAYNEQFF.

This clonotype has only one observation. It may be a read error: a sequence one base away is much more abundant. The genes are TRBV6-5 and TRBJ1-5, with unresolved D. The CDR3 runs to 15 residues. Germline V gene data show CDR1 as MNHEY and CDR2 as SVGAGI. V lost 5 bases, J lost 2 bases, and 13 bases lay in between. The CDR3 DNA reads as TGTGCCAGCAGTACGTCTCTTGTGGGCAATCAGCCCCAGCATTTT. Protein sequence: CASSTSLVGNQPQHF.

This clonotype occurred once. A clone one base away is much larger, so this may be a read error. The rearrangement uses TRBV29-1 and TRBJ1-1, with a tentative D call TRBD1 (6 bases). In germline, CDR1 is SQVTM, CDR2 ANQGSEA. The CDR3 is 11 amino acids. CDR3 in amino acids: CSVTGNTKAFF. CDR3 coding DNA: TGCAGCGTAACAGGGAACACTAAAGCTTTCTTT.